The source of this T cell receptor beta chain is a study of blood T cell repertoires in COVID-19. Background on the study: Acute-phase and convalescent COVID-19 samples originated in the United States, Italy and Spain. From T cells, B-cell-depleted T cells, or PBMCs came the material, which was cDNA or gDNA.

Deletions cut 0 bases from V and 0 bases from J, with 10 bases between. The germline gives CDR1 SGHNT, CDR2 YYREEE (reference sequence). This CDR3 is built from 17 residues. Per the original data handling: Cell counts per sample came from amplifying reference gene primers. Clones were sequenced by immunoSEQ multiplex PCR, and TCRdb holds only the in-frame ones, with some missing. The V and J calls and clone size come from that table; D and trimming were worked out from the DNA. The sample carries under 130,000 clones, roughly 79% recorded once. The V and J genes are TRBV5-4 and TRBJ2-6; D is undetermined. The source material was peripheral blood. This receptor was obtained from a woman in her sixties or seventies with acute or convalescent COVID-19. CDR3 nucleotide sequence: TGTGCCAGCAGCTTGGCCTATCAATCCTCTGGGGCCAACGTCCTGACTTTC. Protein: CASSLAYQSSGANVLTF.